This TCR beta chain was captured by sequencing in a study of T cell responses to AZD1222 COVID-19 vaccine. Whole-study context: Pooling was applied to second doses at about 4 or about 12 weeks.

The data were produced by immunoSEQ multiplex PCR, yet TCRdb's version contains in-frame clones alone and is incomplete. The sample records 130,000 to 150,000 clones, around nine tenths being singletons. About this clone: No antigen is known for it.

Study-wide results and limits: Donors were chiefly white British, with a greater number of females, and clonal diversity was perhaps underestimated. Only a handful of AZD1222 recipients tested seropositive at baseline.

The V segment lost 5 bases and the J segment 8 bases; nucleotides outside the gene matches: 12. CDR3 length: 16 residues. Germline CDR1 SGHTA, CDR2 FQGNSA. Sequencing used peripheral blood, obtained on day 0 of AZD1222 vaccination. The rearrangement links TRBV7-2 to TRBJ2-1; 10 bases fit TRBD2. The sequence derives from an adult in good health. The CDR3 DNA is TGTGCCAGCAGCCCCCCAGCGGGGGGGATACGCCATGAGCAGTTCTTC. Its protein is CASSPPAGGIRHEQFF.